The 32 T cell receptor beta chains reported below all come from one sample, sequenced in a study of blood T cell repertoires in COVID-19. Profiling relied on immunoSEQ multiplex PCR, and the TCRdb table lists in-frame clones only, not all of them. Of hundreds of thousands of clones listed, around 84% were seen once; the top ten hold roughly 4.7%. The sequenced material came from PBMCs or T cells enriched from blood (not recorded which). The receptors originated from a man aged 35 to 55 who had been exposed to COVID-19.

The rearrangement joins TRBV6-5 to TRBJ1-1; D not certain. The germline V gene encodes CDR1 MNHEY and CDR2 SVGAGI. The CDR3 length is 12 residues. Trimming cost V 6 bases and J 9 bases, with 14 bases left between them. CDR3 region: CASRGSRRQAFF. CDR3 sequence (DNA): TGTGCCAGCAGGGGGAGCAGGCGACAAGCTTTCTTT.

This clone has a single count. This chain connects TRBV12-3 or TRBV12-4 to TRBJ1-4; possible D gene TRBD1, 6 bases. V was trimmed by 5 bases and J by 5 bases, leaving 9 bases between them. This CDR3 region has 13 residues. The DNA for the CDR3 is TGTGCCAGCAGTCCGCAGGGGAATGAAAAACTGTTTTTT. This translates into CASSPQGNEKLFF.

As for this clone: Other nucleotide sequences from this sample produce the same CDR3. This chain connects TRBV12-3 or TRBV12-4 to TRBJ2-1; the match to TRBD2 covers 7 bases. With V trimmed by 3 bases and J by 9 bases, 2 bases remained unmatched. The CDR3 consists of 12 residues. CDR3 loop: CASSFSGGEQFF. The CDR3, as DNA: TGTGCCAGCAGTTTTTCGGGAGGTGAGCAGTTCTTC.

The gene calls are TRBV7-8 and TRBJ2-6; 12 nucleotides match TRBD2. Trimming took 8 bases from V and 0 from J; bases not matched to a gene: 14. The CDR3 has 20 amino acids. The germline V gene encodes CDR1 SGHVS and CDR2 FQNEAQ. This CDR3 is CASPPRLAGDPFSGANVLTF. The CDR3 bases are TGTGCCAGCCCCCCCCGACTAGCGGGAGATCCCTTCTCTGGGGCCAACGTCCTGACTTTC.

This clone is classed as medium-sized. This chain links TRBV29-1 with TRBJ2-7, with 7 bases matching TRBD1. The CDR3 runs 16 residues. Germline CDR1 reads SQVTM; CDR2 reads ANQGSEA. The junction had 9 bases not matched to a gene; V was cut back by 1 base and J by 0 bases. The DNA of the CDR3 is TGCAGCGTTGAAGGGGTGCGACAGGGCAACTCCTACGAGCAGTACTTC. Translation: CSVEGVRQGNSYEQYF.

This chain uses TRBV3-1 (or the pseudogene TRBV3-2) with TRBJ1-6, with TRBD1 matching 9 bases. The CDR3 is made up of 16 amino acids. Germline loops: CDR1 LGHDT, CDR2 YNNKEL (reference sequence). The V segment lost 2 bases and the J segment 6 bases; nucleotides outside the gene matches: 5. The CDR3 loop is CASSQRGQGANSPLHF. The CDR3 DNA reads as TGTGCCAGCAGCCAAAGGGGACAGGGTGCTAATTCACCCCTCCACTTT.

This clone was picked up a small number of times. The gene calls are TRBV7-2 and TRBJ1-5; D uncertain. Trimming removed 4 bases at V and 9 bases at J, with 13 bases between. The CDR3 runs to 13 residues. The V gene's germline CDR1 is SGHTA and CDR2 FQGNSA. The DNA of the CDR3 is TGTGCCAGCAGCTCAGGTGTACTTGTGCCCCAGCATTTT. It specifies CASSSGVLVPQHF.

The rearrangement uses TRBV7-9 and TRBJ1-1; D may be TRBD1 (6 bases). The CDR3 consists of 14 residues. The V gene lost 4 bases and the J gene lost 3 bases, with 12 bases spanning the gap. Germline CDR1 SEHNR, CDR2 FQNEAQ (reference sequence). Here the CDR3 reads CASSSEGTHTEAFF. The CDR3 DNA follows: TGTGCCAGCAGCTCGGAAGGGACACACACTGAAGCTTTCTTT.

The chain has TRBV5-1 and TRBJ2-7; TRBD1 agrees at 7 bases. This CDR3 contains 13 residues. V shed 4 bases and J 5 bases; nucleotides not matched to a gene: 6. Germline CDR1 is SGHRS and CDR2 is YFSETQ. CDR3 in amino acids: CASSLRTGDEQYF. The CDR3 bases are TGCGCCAGCAGCCTAAGGACAGGCGACGAGCAGTACTTC.

CDR3 sequence reads: CASSWSGELAFF. The CDR3 DNA is TGTGCCAGCAGCTGGTCGGGGGAACTGGCTTTCTTT. The J gene is TRBJ1-1, the V gene TRBV13, with D maybe TRBD1 (5 bases). This CDR3 has 12 amino acids. Trimming took off 4 bases at V and 11 bases at J, with 14 bases between the two ends. Germline V lookup: CDR1 PRHDT, CDR2 FYEKMQ (reference sequence).

The rearrangement links TRBV5-1 to TRBJ2-3; the D gene is possibly TRBD1 (6 bases). Germline V lookup: CDR1 SGHRS, CDR2 YFSETQ. Trimming left V 2 bases short and J 2 bases short, with 9 bases between. The CDR3 extends over 14 amino acids. CDR3 sequence: CASSLQGTTDTQYF. DNA of the CDR3: TGCGCCAGCAGCTTACAGGGAACCACAGATACGCAGTATTTT.

V and J are TRBV5-8 and TRBJ1-4; 8 bases fit TRBD1. The CDR3 sequence is 15 residues long. Germline V gene sequence: CDR1 SGHTS, CDR2 YDEGEE. J gave up 5 bases and V 0 bases, and 3 bases lay outside the gene matches. CDR3 protein: CASSLGHRGNEKLFF. The CDR3 coding sequence is TGTGCCAGCAGCTTGGGGCACAGGGGGAATGAAAAACTGTTTTTT.

V gene TRBV5-4 combines with J gene TRBJ1-4; TRBD1 might be the D (5 bases). The CDR3 consists of 15 residues. The germline CDR1 and CDR2 sequences are SGHNT and YYREEE (reference sequence). Trimming stripped 5 bases from V and 8 bases from J, with 19 bases between. The DNA for the CDR3 is TGTGCCAGCAGTCACAAGGACACCGGGTCGGAAAAACTGTTTTTT. Translated, it gives CASSHKDTGSEKLFF.

This clone came up a few times. The chain carries TRBV7-9 and TRBJ1-6; D is undetermined. The germline V gene has CDR1 SEHNR and CDR2 FQNEAQ (reference sequence). V was pared by 1 base and J by 2 bases, with 9 bases between. This CDR3 is built from 16 residues. The CDR3 sequence is CASSLGAGTYNSPLHF. CDR3 DNA sequence: TGTGCCAGCAGCTTAGGTGCGGGAACCTATAATTCACCCCTCCACTTT.

The V and J genes are TRBV5-1 and TRBJ1-1; D is undetermined. The germline V gene encodes CDR1 SGHRS and CDR2 YFSETQ. The V end lost 2 bases, the J end lost 1 base, and 6 bases lay between the germline ends. The CDR3 has 13 residues. Written as DNA, the CDR3 is TGCGCCAGCAGCTTAACACGGAACACTGAAGCTTTCTTT. The encoded protein is CASSLTRNTEAFF.

This clone is a singleton in its sample. The rearrangement uses TRBV9 and TRBJ2-1, with 14 bases aligning to TRBD2. Germline trimming cut 0 bases from V and 8 bases from J; bases unmatched to any gene: 4. The CDR3 has 16 residues. Germline V gene lookup returns CDR1 SGDLS and CDR2 YYNGEE. Written as DNA, the CDR3 is TGTGCCAGCAGCGTAGTCGGGACTAGCGGGAGTTATGAGCAGTTCTTC. Amino acids: CASSVVGTSGSYEQFF. Using reference TRBV9 and TRBJ2-1 for the parts outside the CDR3, the full variable domain is DSGVTQTPKHLITATGQRVTLRCSPRSGDLSVYWYQQSLDQGLQFLIQYYNGEERAKGNILERFSAQQFPDLHSELNLSSLELGDSALYFCASSVVGTSGSYEQFFGPGTRLTVL.

This clone came up a few times. The chain recombines TRBV25-1 with TRBJ1-6; D unclear. Germline V lookup: CDR1 MGHDK, CDR2 SYGVNS. The CDR3 is made up of 15 amino acids. Trimming shortened V by 2 bases and J by 8 bases, and 13 bases separated the two germline ends. The CDR3 DNA is TGTGCCAGCAGTGAAACATCGAGACTCGATTCACCCCTCCACTTT. As protein: CASSETSRLDSPLHF.

The V call is TRBV3-1 (or the pseudogene TRBV3-2), the J call TRBJ2-5, with 7 bases identical to TRBD2. The CDR3 covers 15 residues. The V segment lost 3 bases and the J segment 5 bases; nucleotides outside the gene matches: 9. CDR1 and CDR2 from the germline V gene are LGHDT and YNNKEL (reference sequence). CDR3 residues: CASSQGGSGGETQYF. DNA of the CDR3: TGTGCCAGCAGCCAGGGCGGGAGTGGCGGTGAGACCCAGTACTTC.

The chain has TRBV7-6 and TRBJ2-1, with 9 bases identical to TRBD2. CDR1 and CDR2 (germline): SGHVS, FNYEAQ. The CDR3 contains 14 residues. The V gene end was trimmed by 5 bases and the J gene end by 6 bases; junction bases not matched to a gene: 5. The CDR3 protein is CASSPTSGPNEQFF. In nucleotides, the CDR3 is TGTGCCAGCAGCCCGACTAGCGGACCCAATGAGCAGTTCTTC. The variable domain in full, with the rest retrieved from reference TRBV7-6 and TRBJ2-1, is GAGVSQSPRYKVTKRGQDVALRCDPISGHVSLYWYRQALGQGPEFLTYFNYEAQQDKSGLPNDRFSAERPEGSISTLTIQRTEQRDSAMYRCASSPTSGPNEQFFGPGTRLTVL.

This clone appeared once. The chain joins TRBV15 to TRBJ1-3, with D possibly TRBD1 on 5 matching bases. CDR3 length: 14 residues. Trimming took 0 bases from V and 2 from J, leaving 5 bases between them. Germline CDR1 LNHNV, CDR2 YYDKDF (reference sequence). The DNA for the CDR3 is TGTGCCACCAGCAGAGACAGGGCTGGAAACACCATATATTTT. Translated: CATSRDRAGNTIYF. Based on the CDR3 plus reference TRBV15 and TRBJ1-3, the full variable domain is DAMVIQNPRYQVTQFGKPVTLSCSQTLNHNVMYWYQQKSSQAPKLLFHYYDKDFNNEADTPDNFQSRRPNTSFCFLDIRSPGLGDTAMYLCATSRDRAGNTIYFGEGSWLTVV.

The chain carries TRBV19 and TRBJ1-5, with D tentatively TRBD1 (6 bases). Between the trimmed V and J ends, which lost 10 bases and 3 bases, there was a span of 19 bases. The CDR3 is 15 residues long. Germline CDR1 and CDR2: LNHDA and SQIVND (reference sequence). The CDR3 sequence: CATELGAASNQPQHF. DNA of the CDR3: TGTGCCACCGAGCTGGGGGCGGCCTCCAATCAGCCCCAGCATTTT.

The CDR3 DNA reads as TGTGCCAGCAGCTTAGGTCCTAGCCCTCACGAGCAGTACTTC. This translates into CASSLGPSPHEQYF. V is TRBV7-6 and J is TRBJ2-7; tentative D call: TRBD2 (5 bases). The germline V gene has CDR1 SGHVS and CDR2 FNYEAQ. Trimming shortened V by 1 base and J by 5 bases, and 12 bases separated the two germline ends. The CDR3 consists of 14 residues.

Notes on this clone: Other DNA sequences within the sample encode an identical CDR3. The rearrangement uses TRBV30 and TRBJ2-2; TRBD2 might be the D (5 bases). This CDR3 has 13 amino acids. CDR1 is GTSNPN, CDR2 SVGIG, per germline (reference sequence). Trimming pared 2 bases from V and 1 base from J, leaving 5 bases between. CDR3 sequence: CAWSRGNTGELFF. CDR3 bases: TGTGCCTGGAGTCGGGGGAACACCGGGGAGCTGTTTTTT.

This clone was seen a single time. V gene TRBV28 combines with J gene TRBJ2-7; D uncertain. V lost 5 bases, J lost 5 bases, and 31 bases lay in between. The germline V gene encodes CDR1 MDHEN and CDR2 SYDVKM. The CDR3 covers 19 residues. CDR3 sequence: CASSPNGWVAVLGRHEQYF. The CDR3 DNA is TGTGCCAGCAGTCCCAATGGGTGGGTGGCGGTCCTAGGCCGCCACGAGCAGTACTTC.

In DNA, the CDR3 is TGTGCCAGCACCGCCGACATTTCAGATACGCAGTATTTT. Translating it yields CASTADISDTQYF. The chain recombines TRBV2 with TRBJ2-3; D is unclear. Trimming stripped 7 bases from V and 4 bases from J, with 12 bases between. The CDR3 sequence is 13 residues long. Looked up from germline, CDR1 is SNHLY and CDR2 is FYNNEI.

The chain carries TRBV18 and TRBJ2-7, with 7 bases aligning to TRBD1. The trim removed 5 bases at V and 3 bases at J, leaving 4 bases unmatched. Germline lookup yields CDR1 KGHSH and CDR2 LQKENI. The CDR3 loop spans 13 amino acids. CDR3 DNA sequence: TGTGCCAGCTCATCCGGGACAGACTACGAGCAGTACTTC. Amino acids: CASSSGTDYEQYF.

This clone was counted between two and nine times. The chain has TRBV30 and TRBJ1-6; a weak D match, TRBD1 (6 bases). There are 15 residues in the CDR3. V was shortened by 2 bases and J by 5 bases, with 13 bases between the two germline ends. The germline V gene encodes CDR1 GTSNPN and CDR2 SVGIG (reference sequence). CDR3 nucleotides: TGTGCCTGGAGTTTGGGGGCAGGCCATAATTCACCCCTCCACTTT. Its protein product is CAWSLGAGHNSPLHF.

The chain recombines TRBV27 with TRBJ1-1; 9 bases are shared with TRBD1. The CDR3 runs to 14 residues. Germline loops: CDR1 MNHEY, CDR2 SMNVEV (reference sequence). Germline trimming cut 8 bases from V and 6 bases from J; bases unmatched to any gene: 10. The DNA for the CDR3 is TGTGCCAGCCGGGTGGGACAGGGTGTTGCTGAAGCTTTCTTT. Translated: CASRVGQGVAEAFF.

The chain joins TRBV24-1 to TRBJ2-3; TRBD1 matches 7 bases. The CDR3 loop spans 16 amino acids. Trimming removed 4 bases from V and 1 base from J; junction bases left unmatched: 7. The V gene's germline CDR1 is KGHDR and CDR2 SFDVKD. CDR3 DNA: TGTGCCACCAGTGACCTACAGGGGTCCGGCACAGATACGCAGTATTTT. It encodes CATSDLQGSGTDTQYF.

The J gene is TRBJ2-2, the V gene TRBV5-1, with D uncertain. Trimming took off 0 bases at V and 6 bases at J, with 12 bases between the two ends. Germline V gene data show CDR1 as SGHRS and CDR2 as YFSETQ. The CDR3 has 15 residues. CDR3 amino acids: CASSLEPRVPGELFF. The CDR3 nucleotides read TGCGCCAGCAGCTTGGAGCCGAGAGTCCCCGGGGAGCTGTTTTTT.

The chain combines TRBV5-1 with TRBJ2-7, with 8 bases identical to TRBD2. The CDR3 has 14 residues. V trimming: 4 bases; J trimming: 5 bases; junction bases outside the gene matches: 8. Germline V gene lookup returns CDR1 SGHRS and CDR2 YFSETQ. The CDR3 nucleotides are TGCGCCAGCAGCCTCGAGCGGGAGTTTGACGAGCAGTACTTC. Its translation is CASSLEREFDEQYF. The full variable domain, rest sourced from reference TRBV5-1 and TRBJ2-7, is KAGVTQTPRYLIKTRGQQVTLSCSPISGHRSVSWYQQTPGQGLQFLFEYFSETQRNKGNFPGRFSGRQFSNSRSEMNVSTLELGDSALYLCASSLEREFDEQYFGPGTRLTVT.

V gene TRBV9 combines with J gene TRBJ2-1, with D possibly being TRBD1 (6 bases). CDR3 length: 17 residues. Germline-derived CDR1 and CDR2 are SGDLS and YYNGEE. The V gene lost 0 bases and the J gene lost 4 bases, with 17 bases spanning the gap. The CDR3 spells CASSVGVGGGVYNEQFF. CDR3 coding DNA: TGTGCCAGCAGCGTAGGAGTAGGGGGTGGGGTTTACAATGAGCAGTTCTTC.